The present T cell receptor beta chain was sequenced within a study of blood T cells in healthy people across ages (dated by TCRdb to about 2015). Turning to the overall study: In model experiments, template switching captured about one uniquely barcoded TCR beta cDNA molecule for every two T cells. The study analyzed two additional independent replicas of 1 million unique cDNA reads from the same blood draw for two donors, one aged 18 to 30 and one aged 80 or older. Donors were grouped into four age groups: young (average approximately 15 years), middle-aged (39), aged (around 62) and long-lived (about 82). Donors of different ages were randomly distributed across sequencing lanes to avoid experimental bias. The study measured age-related changes in TCR beta repertoire diversity using deep sequencing normalized with unique cDNA molecular identifiers. The investigation overall reported the following: Donor CMV infection status was unknown, potentially confounding age-related changes in expanded clonotypes. Compared with the aged group, the long-lived group had more naive CD4+ T cells, fewer expanded clones and increased TCR diversity, a pattern suggesting age selection. Observed TCR beta diversity per million T cells fell roughly linearly with age, and a significant reduction was already apparent by age roughly 40. Bulk unsorted PBMC profiling prevented conclusive comparison of naive and antigen-experienced compartments. Total diversity estimates from one million sequenced T cells were considered lower bounds and underestimates. Observed TCR beta diversity correlated strongly with the percentage of naive T cells measured by flow cytometry.

The CDR3 spans 15 residues, from the cysteine through the phenylalanine. The read is trimmed to its CDR3 DNA, 45 bases read in frame from base 1. The junction shows trimming of 3 bases on V and 7 bases on J, plus 16 bases between the germline ends. As encoded in the germline V gene (reference sequence), CDR1 is DFQATT while CDR2 is SNEGSKA. Library construction relied on 5' RACE. The sample was run on an Illumina HiSeq 2500. The second PCR ran for about 7 to 11 cycles and used a J-beta primer mix along with a sample-barcoded 5' primer. A unique molecular identifier was introduced onto each TCR beta cDNA molecule by a template-switch 5' adaptor carrying 12 random nucleotides. Each sample yielded at least 2.5 million CDR3-containing paired-end reads. All of the RNA was converted into first-strand cDNA using the Mint cDNA synthesis kit, with a TRBC-specific oligonucleotide serving as the primer. Following uracil-DNA glycosylase treatment, a first 18-cycle PCR with universal primers M1SS and BC2_uni_R was performed on all cDNA. Per the authors' processing: For normalization, 1 million high-quality reads, each with a distinct molecular identifier, were randomly selected from each sample. Instead of being binned into consensus sequences, reads with shared molecular identifiers were discarded. MiTCR, set to a Q25 quality threshold and the strictest error-elimination algorithm, was used for CDR3 identification, clonotype clustering and error correction. Lower-bound total TCR beta diversity was estimated with a nonparametric unseen species model using Euler transformation. TCRdb reprocessing: public reads trimmed at Q25 with fastp, clones called with MiXCR, in-frame beta chains kept. Entries that share a CDR3 protein sequence are merged under the most common genes and DNA. The V and J calls and clone size come from TCRdb's table, not from the authors' own analysis. Present in this sample are roughly 800,000 distinct CDR3 sequences, roughly 60% of which were seen just once. The top ten clonotypes cover approximately 20% of the sample.

To note about this clonotype: The antigen this receptor binds is unknown. No much larger clonotype is one base removed from it; base qualities were not supplied.

The approximately 40 donors, aged roughly 6 to 90 years, were systemically healthy Caucasian individuals from Russia. About 9.8 milliliters of peripheral blood were drawn from each donor into EDTA-treated Vacutainer tubes. Ficoll-Paque density-gradient centrifugation was used to isolate PBMCs, with at least 6 million per sample. Trizol reagent was used to extract total RNA from PBMCs, with at least 6 micrograms per sample. Naive CD45RAhigh/CD27high T cell percentages were measured by flow cytometry on a PBMC aliquot from every donor. In this chain, TRBV20-1 is recombined with TRBJ1-6, and perhaps TRBD1 as D gene, on 6 matching bases. The sample was blood. The sequence was collected from a man aged 25-45 years in good health. In nucleotide form, the sequence is TGCAGTGCTAGGGCCGGGACACCAGTCAATTCACCCCTCCACTTT. Its translation is CSARAGTPVNSPLHF.